The clone carrying this T cell receptor beta chain appeared a few times. Per the study methods: Amplification with reference gene primers provided the estimates of nucleated cell counts. TCRdb keeps only in-frame clones here, not all; method: immunoSEQ multiplex PCR. D and trimming come from the DNA, and the V and J calls and clone size come from that table. Of 75,000 to 90,000 clones listed, about 85% are singletons. These data are taken from a study of blood T cell repertoires in COVID-19. Study-level background: COVID-19 samples collected from the United States, Italy and Spain covered acute and convalescent phases. In each case, the material was cDNA or gDNA derived from T cells, B-cell-depleted T cells, or PBMCs.

Germline CDR1 LNHDA, CDR2 SQIVND (reference sequence). Unmatched junction bases numbered 4, after V lost 8 bases and J lost 7 bases. The CDR3 covers 13 residues. The sequence came from a man older than 75 with active or convalescent COVID-19. Sequences were obtained from peripheral blood. The rearrangement joins TRBV19 to TRBJ1-6; 8 positions match TRBD1. Here the CDR3 reads CASGQGINSPLHF. DNA for the CDR3: TGTGCCAGTGGACAGGGTATAAATTCACCCCTCCACTTT.